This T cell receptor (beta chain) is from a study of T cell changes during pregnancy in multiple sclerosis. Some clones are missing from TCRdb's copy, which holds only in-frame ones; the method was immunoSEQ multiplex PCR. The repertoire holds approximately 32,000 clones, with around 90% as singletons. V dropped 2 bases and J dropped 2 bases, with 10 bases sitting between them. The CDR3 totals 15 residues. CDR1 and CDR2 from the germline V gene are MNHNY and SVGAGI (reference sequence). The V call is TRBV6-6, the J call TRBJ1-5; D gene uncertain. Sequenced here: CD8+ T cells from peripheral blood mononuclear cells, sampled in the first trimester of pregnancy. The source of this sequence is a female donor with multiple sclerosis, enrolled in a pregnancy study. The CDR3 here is CASSYEERGNQPQHF. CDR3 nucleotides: TGTGCCAGCAGTTACGAAGAACGGGGCAATCAGCCCCAGCATTTT.